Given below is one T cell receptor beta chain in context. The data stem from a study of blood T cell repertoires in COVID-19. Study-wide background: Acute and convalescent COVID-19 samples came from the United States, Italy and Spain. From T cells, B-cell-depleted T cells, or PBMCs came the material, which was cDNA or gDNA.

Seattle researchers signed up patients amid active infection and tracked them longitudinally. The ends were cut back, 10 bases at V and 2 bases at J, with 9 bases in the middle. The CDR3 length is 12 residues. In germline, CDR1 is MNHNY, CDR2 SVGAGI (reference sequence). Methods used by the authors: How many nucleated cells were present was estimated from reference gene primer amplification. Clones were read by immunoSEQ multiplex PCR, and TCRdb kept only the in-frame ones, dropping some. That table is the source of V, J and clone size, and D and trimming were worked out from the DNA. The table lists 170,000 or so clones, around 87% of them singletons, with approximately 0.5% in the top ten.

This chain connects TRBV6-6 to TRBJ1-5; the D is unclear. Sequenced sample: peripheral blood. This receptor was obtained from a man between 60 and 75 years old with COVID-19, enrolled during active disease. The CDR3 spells CATLRGNQPQHF. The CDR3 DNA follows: TGTGCCACCTTGAGGGGCAATCAGCCCCAGCATTTT.